This T cell receptor beta chain was sequenced during a study of cytomegalovirus exposure and HLA in healthy donors. The V gene's germline CDR1 is LGHNA and CDR2 YSLEER. V lost 0 bases and J lost 5, with 16 bases in between. This CDR3 is 16 amino acids long. In the PCR, 60 Vbeta and 13 Jbeta primers were used. Libraries were prepared by immunoSEQ multiplex PCR; TCRdb keeps only in-frame clonotypes and omits some of them. Among approximately 180,000 clones listed, roughly 12% were seen once. Study-level results: According to an earlier analysis, most TCR beta V segments yielded productive rearrangements about 90% or about 30% of the time.

Turning to this clone: The antigen remains undetermined.

This receptor was obtained from a man aged 50 or older in good health and CMV-seropositive. The V gene is TRBV4-3, the J gene TRBJ1-1, with D perhaps TRBD1 (5 bases). Sequencing input: PBMCs. The CDR3 region is CASSQDLWQGGTEAFF. The CDR3, as DNA: TGCGCCAGCAGCCAAGATCTATGGCAGGGTGGGACTGAAGCTTTCTTT.